These T cell receptor beta chains were read from a single sample in a study of CD8 T cells in ankylosing spondylitis. TCRdb processed the 5' RACE reads anew with MiXCR; each CDR3 protein has one entry. The data show about 280,000 distinct CDR3 sequences, about 19% seen once. Sequencing input: blood, either unsorted or a sorted T cell fraction (not recorded which). All receptors come from a male donor with ankylosing spondylitis or in good health (not recorded which). The CDR3 runs from the conserved cysteine through the conserved F or W. D genes are given only for firm matches. Expanded clones get a size class; other rows say once, few or many, or leave the size out.

d_call clone_size j_call v_call cdr3_nt cdr3_aa
NA many TRBJ1-2 TRBV7-8 TGTGCCAGCAGCTCCCGGCCGTCTAACTATGGCTACACCTTC CASSSRPSNYGYTF
NA NA TRBJ2-1 TRBV27 TGTGCCAGCAGACCCTTGGTTGGGACTGAGCAGTTCTTC CASRPLVGTEQFF
TRBD1 NA TRBJ1-1 TRBV5-1 TGCGCCAGCAGTCGGGACAGTAACACTGAAGCTTTCTTT CASSRDSNTEAFF
NA NA TRBJ1-1 TRBV28 TGTGCCAGCAGTTTAGGCGGGGGGCCGGGGACTGAAGCTTTCTTT CASSLGGGPGTEAFF
TRBD2 many TRBJ2-1 TRBV5-1 TGCGCCAGCCGTCGGACTAGCGACAATGAGCAGTTCTTC CASRRTSDNEQFF
TRBD2 NA TRBJ2-1 TRBV3-1 TGTGCCAGCAGCCCCCTGGGACTAGCGGGGCGGAATGAGCAGTTCTTC CASSPLGLAGRNEQFF
NA NA TRBJ2-1 TRBV27 TGTGCCAGCAGTTTAATAAGTTTAGCGGCCTACAATGAGCAGTTCTTC CASSLISLAAYNEQFF
NA NA TRBJ2-5 TRBV12-3/TRBV12-4 TGTGCCAGCAGTTTACAGCGTCCAGAGACCCAGTACTTC CASSLQRPETQYF
TRBD1 few TRBJ1-1 TRBV12-3/TRBV12-4 TGTGCCAGCAGTTTTGTGACAGGGGGAAACACTGAAGCTTTCTTT CASSFVTGGNTEAFF
NA many TRBJ2-3 TRBV2 TGTGCCAGCAGGGACCCCGGGGCAGATACGCAGTATTTT CASRDPGADTQYF
NA NA TRBJ2-1 TRBV5-1 TGCGCCAGCAGCTTGGGCACCTTCCCCGAGCAGTTCTTC CASSLGTFPEQFF
NA NA TRBJ1-2 TRBV3-1 TGTGCCAGCAGCCAAGGTGGCAGGGAGTATGGCTACACCTTC CASSQGGREYGYTF
NA NA TRBJ2-1 TRBV5-1 TGCGCCAGCAGCCCGCGAGTAAGCTCCTACAATGAGCAGTTCTTC CASSPRVSSYNEQFF
TRBD2 NA TRBJ2-1 TRBV5-1 TGCGCCACTAAGCGGGGCTCCTACAATGAGCAGTTCTTC CATKRGSYNEQFF
NA few TRBJ2-2 TRBV28 TGTGCCAGCGGCAGGGTCTGGCTGTCGGCTGGGGAGCTGTTTTTT CASGRVWLSAGELFF
NA NA TRBJ1-2 TRBV25-1 TGTGCCAGCATGACATCGGGTAACTATGGCTACACCTTC CASMTSGNYGYTF
TRBD1 many TRBJ1-5 TRBV5-5 TGTGCCAGCAGCTTGGGACAGGGAAGTAGTCAGCCCCAGCATTTT CASSLGQGSSQPQHF
NA NA TRBJ2-1 TRBV5-1 TGCGCCAGCAGCTTGGGGGACAACCCGAATGAGCAGTTCTTC CASSLGDNPNEQFF
NA many TRBJ1-5 TRBV12-3/TRBV12-4 TGTGCCAGCAGTTTAGTACAGGGTCCTCAGCCCCAGCATTTT CASSLVQGPQPQHF
TRBD1 few TRBJ2-1 TRBV19 TGTGCCAGTAGTATAGCGGGGACAGGATCCTCCTACAATGAGCAGTTCTTC CASSIAGTGSSYNEQFF
NA NA TRBJ1-2 TRBV20-1 TGCAGTGCCACAGAGCTTTATGGCTACACCTTC CSATELYGYTF
NA NA TRBJ1-1 TRBV7-9 TGTGCCAGCAGCTTAGATGGGGTGGGTGGCACTGAAGCTTTCTTT CASSLDGVGGTEAFF
TRBD2 NA TRBJ2-3 TRBV10-3 TGTGCCATCAGTGAGTCAGGGACTAGCAGCACAGATACGCAGTATTTT CAISESGTSSTDTQYF